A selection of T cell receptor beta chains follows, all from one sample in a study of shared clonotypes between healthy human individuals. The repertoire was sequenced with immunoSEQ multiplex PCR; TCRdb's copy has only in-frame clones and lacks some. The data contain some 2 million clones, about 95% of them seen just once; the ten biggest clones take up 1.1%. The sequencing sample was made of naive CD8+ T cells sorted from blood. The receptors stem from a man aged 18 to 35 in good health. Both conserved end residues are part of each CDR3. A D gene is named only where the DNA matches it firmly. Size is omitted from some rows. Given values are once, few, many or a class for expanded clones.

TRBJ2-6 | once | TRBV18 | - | TGTGCCAGCTCACCACGCGGCAGCGACAAACCGGGGGCCAACGTCCTGACTTTC | CASSPRGSDKPGANVLTF
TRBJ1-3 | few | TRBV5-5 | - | TGTGCCAGCAGCTTCCTTGGGGAGGCCGGAAACACCATATATTTT | CASSFLGEAGNTIYF
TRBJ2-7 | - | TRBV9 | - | TGTGCCAGCAGCGCCGGGACACAGTTTTCCTACGAGCAGTACTTC | CASSAGTQFSYEQYF
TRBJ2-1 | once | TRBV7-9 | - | TGTGCCAGCAGCCTGAAGGGTGAGCAGTTCTTC | CASSLKGEQFF
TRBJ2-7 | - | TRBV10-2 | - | TGCGCCAGTCAGGACAGCTACGAGCAGTACTTC | CASQDSYEQYF
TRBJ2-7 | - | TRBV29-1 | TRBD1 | TGCAGCGTCGGGACAGGAAACCTAGCCGAGCAGTACTTC | CSVGTGNLAEQYF
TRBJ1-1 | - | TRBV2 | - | TGTGCCAGCAGCCGGCGGGGACACCGGAACACTGAAGCTTTCTTT | CASSRRGHRNTEAFF
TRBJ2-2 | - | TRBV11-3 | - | TGTGCCAGCAGCCTGCGGGAAGGCGGCACCGGGGAGCTGTTTTTT | CASSLREGGTGELFF
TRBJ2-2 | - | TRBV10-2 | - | TGCGCCAGCAGTGATCCAGCGGAGATCGACACCGGGGAGCTGTTTTTT | CASSDPAEIDTGELFF
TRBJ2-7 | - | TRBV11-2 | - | TGTGCCAGTGGATTGAGACCCGAGCAGTACTTC | CASGLRPEQYF
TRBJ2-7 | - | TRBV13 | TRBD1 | TGTGCCAGCAGCGCCACGACAGGGCCCGGTTACGAGCAGTACTTC | CASSATTGPGYEQYF
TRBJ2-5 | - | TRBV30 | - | TGTGCCTGGAGTGTAATGGATACCCAAGAGACCCAGTACTTC | CAWSVMDTQETQYF
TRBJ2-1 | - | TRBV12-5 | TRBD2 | TGTGCTAGTGGTTTGGCGGTGGGGGGGTCGGAAAATGAGCAGTTCTTC | CASGLAVGGSENEQFF